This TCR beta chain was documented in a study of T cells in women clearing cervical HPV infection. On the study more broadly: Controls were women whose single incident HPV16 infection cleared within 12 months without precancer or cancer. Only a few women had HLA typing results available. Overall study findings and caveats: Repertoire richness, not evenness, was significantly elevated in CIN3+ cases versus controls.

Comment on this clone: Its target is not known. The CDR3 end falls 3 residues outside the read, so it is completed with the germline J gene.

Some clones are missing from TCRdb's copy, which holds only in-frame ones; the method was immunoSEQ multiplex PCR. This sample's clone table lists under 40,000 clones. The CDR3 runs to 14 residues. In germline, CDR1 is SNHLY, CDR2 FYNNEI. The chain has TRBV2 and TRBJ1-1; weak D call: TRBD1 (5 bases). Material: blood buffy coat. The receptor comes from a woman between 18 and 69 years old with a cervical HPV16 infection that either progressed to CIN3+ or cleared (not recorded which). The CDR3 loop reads CASGREGRTDTAFF. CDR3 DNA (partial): TGTGCCAGCGGTCGGGAGGGGCGCACAGATACG.